This passage covers 30 T cell receptor beta chains from one sample sequenced in a study of technical replicates of blood from a few donors. Generated by immunoSEQ multiplex PCR, the TCRdb table keeps only in-frame clones and is missing some. The profile shows about 73,000 clones, roughly 90% of them singletons. The sample was PBMCs. The source of these receptors is a human donor in good health. Some clones in this sample may be carry-over from other donors' samples.

The table lists this clone with a count of one. V is TRBV11-1 and J is TRBJ2-1; 8 bases map to TRBD2. The V and J ends lost 3 bases and 16 bases, in that order; junction bases with no gene match: 8. The CDR3 runs to 12 residues. Germline CDR1 and CDR2: SGHAT and FQDESV (reference sequence). The CDR3 DNA is TGTGCCAGCAGCTTGGGCCCCCGGACTAGCTTCTTC. Translated: CASSLGPRTSFF.

This clone was counted a single time. The genes are TRBV7-3 and TRBJ2-5; possible D gene TRBD2, 5 bases. The CDR3 has 14 amino acids. The germline V and J ends were trimmed by 5 bases and 7 bases, with 17 bases remaining between them. Germline lookup yields CDR1 SGHTA and CDR2 FQGTGA. In DNA, the CDR3 is TGTGCCAGCAGCCAGTCGAGTCCAGCGGCGACCCAGTACTTC. Protein: CASSQSSPAATQYF.

The rearrangement uses TRBV13 and TRBJ2-4; TRBD1 might be the D (5 bases). V was trimmed by 5 bases and J by 0 bases, leaving 14 bases between them. The CDR3 spans 16 residues. CDR1 and CDR2 (germline): PRHDT, FYEKMQ (reference sequence). Here the CDR3 reads CASSPRQTLAKNIQYF. CDR3 sequence (DNA): TGTGCCAGCAGCCCCCGACAGACATTAGCCAAAAACATTCAGTACTTC.

J is TRBJ2-1 and V is TRBV19; D is undetermined. Germline lookup yields CDR1 LNHDA and CDR2 SQIVND (reference sequence). Trimming stripped 6 bases from V and 6 bases from J, with 9 bases between. The CDR3 runs 12 residues. As DNA, the CDR3 is TGTGCCAGTAGCCAGTATGGCAATGAGCAGTTCTTC. Protein product: CASSQYGNEQFF. Full variable domain (remainder filled in from reference TRBV19 and TRBJ2-1): DGGITQSPKYLFRKEGQNVTLSCEQNLNHDAMYWYRQDPGQGLRLIYYSQIVNDFQKGDIAEGYSVSREKKESFPLTVTSAQKNPTAFYLCASSQYGNEQFFGPGTRLTVL.

This chain uses TRBV7-9 with TRBJ2-7; possibly TRBD1 for D (6 bases). CDR3 length equals 14 residues. Germline V gene lookup returns CDR1 SEHNR and CDR2 FQNEAQ (reference sequence). The ends were cut back, 5 bases at V and 1 base at J, with 12 bases in the middle. DNA for the CDR3: TGTGCCAGCAGCACCACAGGGTTTTCCTACGAGCAGTACTTC. Translation gives CASSTTGFSYEQYF.

V and J are TRBV30 and TRBJ2-5; the D gene could be TRBD1 or TRBD2 (5 bases each). The J call may be in error: the DNA end matches TRBJ2-7 better. The germline gives CDR1 GTSNPN, CDR2 SVGIG (reference sequence). The CDR3 runs to 12 residues. DNA of the CDR3: TGTGCCTGGAGTTCTGGGGGCTACGAGCAGTACTTC. Translation gives CAWSSGGYEQYF.

The chain uses TRBV25-1 and TRBJ1-2; TRBD1 agrees at 7 bases. The junction had 3 bases not matched to a gene; V was cut back by 4 bases and J by 1 base. This CDR3 is 14 amino acids long. From germline, CDR1 is MGHDK and CDR2 SYGVNS. Here the CDR3 DNA reads TGTGCCAGCAGTGTTCGACAGGGTAACTATGGCTACACCTTC. Residues: CASSVRQGNYGYTF.

The chain combines TRBV11-3 with TRBJ2-5; 8 nucleotides match TRBD2. The CDR3 sequence is 15 residues long. CDR1 is SGHNT and CDR2 is YENEEA in the germline V gene. V lost 5 bases to trimming and J lost 5 bases; unmatched junction nucleotides: 10. The CDR3 loop is CASSPGLVAGETQYF. CDR3 DNA: TGTGCCAGCAGCCCGGGACTAGTTGCGGGGGAGACCCAGTACTTC. Complete variable domain (other parts from reference TRBV11-3 and TRBJ2-5): EAGVVQSPRYKIIEKKQPVAFWCNPISGHNTLYWYLQNLGQGPELLIRYENEEAVDDSQLPKDRFSAERLKGVDSTLKIQPAELGDSAVYLCASSPGLVAGETQYFGPGTRLLVL.

The chain recombines TRBV19 with TRBJ1-1; D ambiguous. The CDR3 runs to 14 residues. CDR1 is LNHDA, CDR2 SQIVND, per germline (reference sequence). V was clipped by 1 base and J by 6 bases, with 12 bases between them. CDR3 sequence (DNA): TGTGCCAGTAGTATAGTCGGGTCAGCCCCTGAAGCTTTCTTT. It is translated as CASSIVGSAPEAFF.

This chain joins TRBV7-3 and TRBJ2-1; 10 bases match TRBD1. The CDR3 length is 16 residues. The V gene end was trimmed by 4 bases and the J gene end by 6 bases; junction bases not matched to a gene: 9. Per the germline V gene, CDR1 is SGHTA and CDR2 is FQGTGA. Here the CDR3 reads CASSYSGTGVSNEQFF. The CDR3 DNA is TGTGCCAGCAGCTATTCCGGGACAGGGGTATCCAATGAGCAGTTCTTC.

The CDR3 bases are TGCAGCGTTGATCGGCCGGGGGGACATTTTACAGATACGCAGTATTTT. Translated: CSVDRPGGHFTDTQYF. V gene TRBV29-1 combines with J gene TRBJ2-3, with D possibly TRBD2 on 7 matching bases. CDR3 length equals 16 residues. The V gene lost 3 bases and the J gene lost 3 bases, with 19 bases spanning the gap. The germline gives CDR1 SQVTM, CDR2 ANQGSEA.

The chain is built from TRBV4-3 and TRBJ2-3; D uncertain. Germline CDR1 and CDR2: LGHNA and YSLEER. The CDR3 extends over 14 amino acids. V lost 1 base, J lost 6 bases, and 11 bases lay in between. This CDR3 is CASSQGWSGDTQYF. The CDR3 DNA sequence: TGCGCCAGCAGCCAAGGGTGGTCCGGGGATACGCAGTATTTT.

V usage is TRBV4-1 and J usage is TRBJ2-5; D perhaps matches TRBD2 (5 bases). The ends were cut back, 0 bases at V and 5 bases at J, with 16 bases in the middle. Germline lookup yields CDR1 MGHRA and CDR2 YSYEKL. This CDR3 region has 16 residues. The CDR3 sequence: CASSQEGSRRGETQYF. The CDR3 bases are TGCGCCAGCAGCCAAGAAGGATCAAGGAGAGGGGAGACCCAGTACTTC.

V is TRBV7-9 and J is TRBJ2-7; maybe TRBD1 (5 bases). Trimming shortened V by 1 base and J by 3 bases, and 10 bases separated the two germline ends. The CDR3 sequence is 14 residues long. Germline-derived CDR1 and CDR2 are SEHNR and FQNEAQ (reference sequence). CDR3 sequence (DNA): TGTGCCAGCAGCTTAGAACAGGATAGCTACGAGCAGTACTTC. Translation gives CASSLEQDSYEQYF.

This rearrangement joins TRBV10-3 to TRBJ1-6, with TRBD1 identical over 8 bases. CDR3 length equals 14 residues. In germline, CDR1 is ENHRY, CDR2 SYGVKD. V shed 5 bases and J 12 bases; nucleotides not matched to a gene: 9. CDR3 nucleotides: TGTGCCATCAGTCCAGGGGGCCAAACCCTACCCCTCCACTTT. Residues: CAISPGGQTLPLHF.

V gene TRBV6-5 combines with J gene TRBJ2-7; possible D gene TRBD1, 5 bases. Germline loops: CDR1 MNHEY, CDR2 SVGAGI. The CDR3 has 16 residues. Trimming removed 2 bases from V and 5 bases from J, with 19 bases in between. CDR3 in amino acids: CASSYQFVAGRNEQYF. CDR3 coding DNA: TGTGCCAGCAGTTACCAGTTCGTGGCAGGGCGGAACGAGCAGTACTTC.

This chain connects TRBV20-1 to TRBJ2-5, with unresolved D. There are 11 residues in the CDR3. Trimming took off 3 bases at V and 6 bases at J, with 8 bases between the two ends. The germline CDR1 and CDR2 sequences are DFQATT and SNEGSKA (reference sequence). CDR3: CSASLWQTQYF. The CDR3 nucleotides are TGCAGTGCTAGTCTGTGGCAGACCCAGTACTTC.

The V and J genes are TRBV5-1 and TRBJ2-5, with D possibly TRBD2 on 5 matching bases. Trimming pared 3 bases from V and 3 bases from J, leaving 15 bases between. Germline V gene data show CDR1 as SGHRS and CDR2 as YFSETQ. The CDR3 runs 15 residues. This chain's CDR3 is CASSYPMTTEETQYF. The CDR3 nucleotides read TGCGCCAGCAGCTACCCCATGACTACCGAAGAGACCCAGTACTTC.

The chain carries TRBV30 and TRBJ1-2; no definite D call. Deletions cut 3 bases from V and 5 bases from J, with 7 bases between. The CDR3 contains 11 residues. Per germline, CDR1 GTSNPN and CDR2 SVGIG (reference sequence). The CDR3 nucleotides are TGTGCCTGGAGCACTTATTATGGCTACACCTTC. Translating it yields CAWSTYYGYTF. The whole variable domain, remainder taken from reference TRBV30 and TRBJ1-2, is SQTIHQWPATLVQPVGSPLSLECTVEGTSNPNLYWYRQAAGRGLQLLFYSVGIGQISSEVPQNLSASRPQDRQFILSSKKLLLSDSGFYLCAWSTYYGYTFGSGTRLTVV.

The rearrangement uses TRBV6-5 and TRBJ1-6, with 7 bases matching TRBD1. Germline CDR1 reads MNHEY; CDR2 reads SVGAGI. With V trimmed by 4 bases and J by 11 bases, 11 bases remained unmatched. There are 15 residues in the CDR3. The DNA of the CDR3 is TGTGCCAGCAGTTCCCGAAGATTACAGGGGCCACCCCTCCACTTT. Protein sequence: CASSSRRLQGPPLHF.

This clone appeared once. The chain carries TRBV7-2 and TRBJ2-2; 12 positions agree with TRBD2. This CDR3 region has 16 residues. Germline CDR1 reads SGHTA; CDR2 reads FQGNSA. The V and J ends lost 4 bases and 8 bases, in that order; junction bases with no gene match: 8. CDR3 in DNA: TGTGCCAGCAGCTCGGGCTCCGGGACTAGCGGGGGGGAGCTGTTTTTT. Translating it yields CASSSGSGTSGGELFF.

This sequence joins TRBV9 and TRBJ1-1; TRBD1 matches 9 bases. Germline loops: CDR1 SGDLS, CDR2 YYNGEE. CDR3 length: 15 amino acids. V lost 3 bases, J lost 4 bases, and 7 bases stayed unmatched. The CDR3 spells CASSAPTGGFTEAFF. As DNA, the CDR3 is TGTGCCAGCAGCGCTCCGACAGGGGGGTTCACTGAAGCTTTCTTT. Variable domain in full (rest from reference TRBV9 and TRBJ1-1): DSGVTQTPKHLITATGQRVTLRCSPRSGDLSVYWYQQSLDQGLQFLIQYYNGEERAKGNILERFSAQQFPDLHSELNLSSLELGDSALYFCASSAPTGGFTEAFFGQGTRLTVV.

The V and J genes are TRBV5-5 and TRBJ1-5; unclear D gene. Germline loops: CDR1 SGHKS, CDR2 YYEKEE (reference sequence). With 0 bases removed from V and 5 bases from J, the gap between germline ends came to 9 bases. The CDR3 is 14 amino acids. The CDR3 loop reads CASSLGSLDQPQHF. The CDR3 nucleotides are TGTGCCAGCAGCTTGGGGAGCTTAGATCAGCCCCAGCATTTT.

This clone was detected ten times or more. The rearrangement uses TRBV5-1 and TRBJ2-2; 16 bases map to TRBD2. With 4 bases clipped from V and 1 base from J, the junction kept 13 bases outside the gene matches. CDR1 SGHRS and CDR2 YFSETQ come from the germline V gene. The CDR3 runs to 21 residues. CDR3 sequence: CASSPEPGTSGRVGNTGELFF. The DNA of the CDR3 is TGCGCCAGCAGCCCCGAACCCGGGACTAGCGGGAGGGTGGGGAACACCGGGGAGCTGTTTTTT.

The V gene is TRBV5-4, the J gene TRBJ1-2; unclear D gene. The length of the CDR3 is 14 residues. Germline V gene sequence: CDR1 SGHNT, CDR2 YYREEE (reference sequence). The germline V and J ends were trimmed by 0 bases and 0 bases, with 6 bases remaining between them. Written as DNA, the CDR3 is TGTGCCAGCAGCTTGGGACAAGCTAACTATGGCTACACCTTC. It specifies CASSLGQANYGYTF.

V usage is TRBV10-3 and J usage is TRBJ2-1, with a tentative D call TRBD2 (5 bases). Trimming pared 5 bases from V and 7 bases from J, leaving 9 bases between. The V gene's germline CDR1 is ENHRY and CDR2 SYGVKD. The CDR3 runs to 12 residues. CDR3 nucleotide sequence: TGTGCCATCAGTTACAGCGGAAATGAGCAGTTCTTC. Its protein is CAISYSGNEQFF.

The CDR3 protein is CAVSSGDTEQFF. Here the CDR3 DNA reads TGTGCCGTCTCTAGCGGGGATACTGAGCAGTTCTTC. The rearrangement links TRBV10-3 to TRBJ2-1; 9 nucleotides align to TRBD2. The CDR3 is made up of 12 amino acids. Looked up from germline, CDR1 is ENHRY and CDR2 is SYGVKD. Trimming cost V 11 bases and J 9 bases; bases outside gene matches: 8.

The V gene is TRBV29-1, the J gene TRBJ2-1, with a tentative D call TRBD2 (7 bases). Trimming took 4 bases from V and 4 from J, leaving 17 bases between them. Per the germline V gene, CDR1 is SQVTM and CDR2 is ANQGSEA. CDR3 length: 15 amino acids. CDR3 coding DNA: TGCAGCGTTGTTAGGGAAGGGGGGGGTTACAATGAGCAGTTCTTC. Translated: CSVVREGGGYNEQFF.

On this clone: Mismatch with germline at one junction end may stem from a read error. The V and J genes are TRBV6-1 and TRBJ2-2; 12 nucleotides agree with TRBD2. The CDR3 sequence is 16 residues long. CDR1 MNHNS and CDR2 SASEGT come from the germline V gene. The DNA of the CDR3 is TGTGCCAGTAGTGTCAGACTAGCGGGAGACGCCGGGGAGCTGTTTTTT. Translation gives CASSVRLAGDAGELFF.

This rearrangement joins TRBV5-4 to TRBJ2-6; 9 nucleotides align to TRBD1. Trimming at V came to 7 bases and at J to 1 base, leaving 12 bases not matched to a gene. CDR1 and CDR2 from the germline V gene are SGHNT and YYREEE (reference sequence). CDR3 length equals 18 residues. This CDR3 reads CASSGSQGAGSGANVLTF. As DNA, the CDR3 is TGTGCCAGCTCCGGATCACAGGGGGCTGGATCTGGGGCCAACGTCCTGACTTTC.